This T cell receptor (beta chain) was sequenced during a study of vaccination and CD4 T cells after COVID-19. Trimming cost V 2 bases and J 1 base; bases outside gene matches: 7. Germline V gives CDR1 MNHEY, CDR2 SVGAGI. The CDR3 contains 16 residues. As for treatment: roughly 11-day PBMC culture with coronavirus spike peptide pools or control peptides (ViraFEST assay). From the unexposed donor, CD4+ T cells were collected ahead of the COVID-19 pandemic (2011-2018). The Oncomine TCR Beta short-read assay sequenced DNA from cultured CD4+ T cells. TCRdb analysed the PCR reads with MiXCR anew, one entry per CDR3 protein. The data hold some 5,800 distinct CDR3 sequences, with less than 35% observed a single time. In this sample, this clonotype is medium-sized (0.01 to 0.1%). The antigen is undetermined.

Sequencing was done on a sample of CD4+ T cells from blood, cultured in vitro. V is TRBV6-5 and J is TRBJ1-1, with 7 bases lining up with TRBD1. The origin of this receptor is a human donor in good health. As DNA, the CDR3 is TGTGCCAGCAGTTACAGGTCGAGGGGGCCGAACACTGAAGCTTTCTTT. It encodes CASSYRSRGPNTEAFF.